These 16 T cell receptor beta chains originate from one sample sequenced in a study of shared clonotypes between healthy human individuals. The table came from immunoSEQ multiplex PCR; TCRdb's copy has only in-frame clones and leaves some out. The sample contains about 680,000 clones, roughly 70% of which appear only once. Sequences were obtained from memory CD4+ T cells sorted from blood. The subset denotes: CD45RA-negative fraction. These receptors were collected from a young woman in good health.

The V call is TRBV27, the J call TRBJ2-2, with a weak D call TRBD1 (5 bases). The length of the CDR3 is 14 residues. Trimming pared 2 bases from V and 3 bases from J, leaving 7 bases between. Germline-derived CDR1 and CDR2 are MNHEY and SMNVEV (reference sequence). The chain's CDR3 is CASSLLTDTGELFF. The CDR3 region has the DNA TGTGCCAGCAGTTTACTGACAGACACCGGGGAGCTGTTTTTT.

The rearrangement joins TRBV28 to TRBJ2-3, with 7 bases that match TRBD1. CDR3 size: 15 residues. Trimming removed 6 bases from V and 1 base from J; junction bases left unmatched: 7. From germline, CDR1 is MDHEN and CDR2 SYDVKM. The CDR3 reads CASSKAGGGTDTQYF. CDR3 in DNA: TGTGCCAGCAGCAAAGCAGGGGGAGGCACAGATACGCAGTATTTT.

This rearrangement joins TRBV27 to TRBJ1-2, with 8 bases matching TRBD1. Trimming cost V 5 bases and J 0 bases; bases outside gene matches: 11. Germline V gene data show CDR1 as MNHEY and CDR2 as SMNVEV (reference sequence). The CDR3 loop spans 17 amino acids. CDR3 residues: CASSRRTGPDPNYGYTF. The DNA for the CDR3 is TGTGCCAGCAGTCGCAGGACAGGGCCGGATCCTAACTATGGCTACACCTTC.

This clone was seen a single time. The CDR3, as DNA: TGTGCCAGCAGCTTAGTTTATATCTCTACCTGGGATACGCAGTATTTT. Translated, it gives CASSLVYISTWDTQYF. The chain carries TRBV7-2 and TRBJ2-3; D is undetermined. The germline CDR1 and CDR2 sequences are SGHTA and FQGNSA. Trimming took off 1 base at V and 6 bases at J, with 17 bases between the two ends. The CDR3 is made up of 16 amino acids.

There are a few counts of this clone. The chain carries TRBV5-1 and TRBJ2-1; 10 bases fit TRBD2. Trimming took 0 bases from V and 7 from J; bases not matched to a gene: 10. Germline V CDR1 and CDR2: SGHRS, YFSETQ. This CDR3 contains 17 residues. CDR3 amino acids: CASSLEGLAGVRNEQFF. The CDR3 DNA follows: TGCGCCAGCAGCTTGGAGGGGCTAGCGGGAGTGAGGAATGAGCAGTTCTTC.

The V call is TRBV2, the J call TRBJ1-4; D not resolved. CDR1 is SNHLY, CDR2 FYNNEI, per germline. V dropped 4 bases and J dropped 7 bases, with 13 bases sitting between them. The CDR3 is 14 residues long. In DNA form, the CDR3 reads TGTGCCAGCAGTGTACAGAGGAGCAGTGAAAAACTGTTTTTT. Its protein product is CASSVQRSSEKLFF.

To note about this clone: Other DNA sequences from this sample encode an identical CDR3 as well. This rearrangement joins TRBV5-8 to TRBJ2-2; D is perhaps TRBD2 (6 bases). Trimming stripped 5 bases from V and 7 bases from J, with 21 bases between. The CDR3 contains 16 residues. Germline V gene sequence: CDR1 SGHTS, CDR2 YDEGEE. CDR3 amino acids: CASSLSTSLSLGELFF. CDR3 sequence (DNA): TGTGCCAGCAGTTTGTCAACTAGCCTAAGTCTCGGGGAGCTGTTTTTT.

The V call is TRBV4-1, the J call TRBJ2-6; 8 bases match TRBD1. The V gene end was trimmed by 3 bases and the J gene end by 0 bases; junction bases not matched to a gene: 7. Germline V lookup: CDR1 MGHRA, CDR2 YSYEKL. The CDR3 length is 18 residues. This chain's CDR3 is CASSQRTGWDSGANVLTF. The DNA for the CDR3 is TGCGCCAGCAGCCAGAGGACAGGGTGGGACTCTGGGGCCAACGTCCTGACTTTC.

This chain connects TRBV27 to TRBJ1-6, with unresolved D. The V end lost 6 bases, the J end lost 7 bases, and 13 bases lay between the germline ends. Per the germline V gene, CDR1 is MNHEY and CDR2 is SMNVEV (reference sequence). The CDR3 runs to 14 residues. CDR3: CASRKERTNSPLHF. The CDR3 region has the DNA TGTGCCAGCAGAAAGGAACGCACAAATTCACCCCTCCACTTT.

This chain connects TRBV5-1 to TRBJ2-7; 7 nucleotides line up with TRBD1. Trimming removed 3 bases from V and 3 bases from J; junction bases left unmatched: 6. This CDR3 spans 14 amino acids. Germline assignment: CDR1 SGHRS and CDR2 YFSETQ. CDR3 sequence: CASSSTGAGYEQYF. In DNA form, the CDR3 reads TGCGCCAGCAGCTCCACAGGGGCTGGCTACGAGCAGTACTTC.

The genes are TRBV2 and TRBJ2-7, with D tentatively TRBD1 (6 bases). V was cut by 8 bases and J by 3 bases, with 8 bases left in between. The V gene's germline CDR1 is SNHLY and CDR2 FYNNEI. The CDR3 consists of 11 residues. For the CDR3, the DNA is TGTGCCAGCGGGGGCAGCTACGAGCAGTACTTC. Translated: CASGGSYEQYF.

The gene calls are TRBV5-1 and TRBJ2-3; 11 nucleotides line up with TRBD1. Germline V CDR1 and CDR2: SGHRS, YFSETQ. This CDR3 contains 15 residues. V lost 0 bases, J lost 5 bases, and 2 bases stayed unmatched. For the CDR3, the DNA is TGCGCCAGCAGCTTGGTGGGACAGGGGGAAGATACGCAGTATTTT. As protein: CASSLVGQGEDTQYF.

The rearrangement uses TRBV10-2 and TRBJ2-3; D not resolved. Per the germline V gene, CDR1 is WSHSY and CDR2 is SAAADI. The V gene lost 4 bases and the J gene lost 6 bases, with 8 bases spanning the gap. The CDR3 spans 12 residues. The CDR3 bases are TGCGCCAGCAGTGCCGTGTGGGATACGCAGTATTTT. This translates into CASSAVWDTQYF.

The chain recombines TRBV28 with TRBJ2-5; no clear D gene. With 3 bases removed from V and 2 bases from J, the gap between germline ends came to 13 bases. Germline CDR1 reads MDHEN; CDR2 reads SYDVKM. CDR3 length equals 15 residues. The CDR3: CASSLGTRLQETQYF. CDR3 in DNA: TGTGCCAGCAGTTTGGGTACACGGCTTCAAGAGACCCAGTACTTC.

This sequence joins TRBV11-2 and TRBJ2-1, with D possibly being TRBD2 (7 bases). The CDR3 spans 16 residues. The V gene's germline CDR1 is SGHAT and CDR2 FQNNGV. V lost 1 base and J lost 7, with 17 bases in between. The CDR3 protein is CASSLARGRGRNEQFF. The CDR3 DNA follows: TGTGCCAGCAGCTTAGCCCGGGGGCGGGGGAGGAATGAGCAGTTCTTC.

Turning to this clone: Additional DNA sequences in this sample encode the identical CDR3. CDR3 protein: CAISESGAGEGETQYF. The CDR3 DNA reads TGTGCCATCAGTGAGTCGGGAGCGGGAGAGGGGGAGACCCAGTACTTC. The V gene is TRBV10-3, the J gene TRBJ2-5; 8 bases match TRBD2. Trimming removed 0 bases from V and 5 bases from J; junction bases left unmatched: 8. Per germline, CDR1 ENHRY and CDR2 SYGVKD. The CDR3 sequence is 16 residues long.